Below, 23 T cell receptor beta chains from the same sample are listed, as sequenced in a study of T cell responses to AZD1222 COVID-19 vaccine. Here immunoSEQ multiplex PCR was the method, and the copy in TCRdb shows in-frame clones only, minus some. The sample has 93,000 or so clones, about 92% seen once. The material was peripheral blood, obtained on day 0 of AZD1222 vaccination. Every receptor here comes from an adult in good health.

J is TRBJ1-2 and V is TRBV10-3; a possible D gene is TRBD1 (6 bases). CDR3 size: 13 residues. The V end was cut by 4 bases, the J end by 3 bases, with 9 bases between. CDR1 and CDR2 (germline): ENHRY, SYGVKD. The CDR3 nucleotides are TGTGCCATCAGTGCGAGGGGGGACTATGGCTACACCTTC. This encodes CAISARGDYGYTF.

The gene calls are TRBV5-6 and TRBJ1-2, with D unclear. The CDR3 length is 13 residues. Trimming cost V 0 bases and J 5 bases, with 8 bases left between them. The V gene's germline CDR1 is SGHDT and CDR2 YYEEEE. CDR3 protein: CASSLDSLYGYTF. The CDR3 nucleotides read TGTGCCAGCAGCTTGGACAGCTTATATGGCTACACCTTC.

The gene calls are TRBV5-1 and TRBJ2-1, with TRBD1 matching over 7 bases. Germline V gene sequence: CDR1 SGHRS, CDR2 YFSETQ. The CDR3 is 14 amino acids. V dropped 4 bases and J dropped 8; count of bases not matched to a gene: 9. The CDR3 region is CASSNRDSRDEQFF. Written as DNA, the CDR3 is TGCGCCAGCAGCAACCGGGACAGCCGAGATGAGCAGTTCTTC.

The chain has TRBV18 and TRBJ2-7; a possible D gene is TRBD2 (7 bases). The V end was cut by 3 bases, the J end by 3 bases, with 12 bases between. The germline gives CDR1 KGHSH, CDR2 LQKENI. The CDR3 consists of 14 residues. CDR3 loop: CASSPPGGLYEQYF. In nucleotides, the CDR3 is TGTGCCAGCTCACCCCCGGGGGGCCTCTACGAGCAGTACTTC.

The chain combines TRBV6-5 with TRBJ2-2; D is undetermined. In germline, CDR1 is MNHEY, CDR2 SVGAGI. Trimming removed 0 bases at V and 4 bases at J, with 9 bases between. CDR3 length: 15 amino acids. The CDR3 loop is CASSYSGPPTGELFF. The CDR3 DNA sequence: TGTGCCAGCAGTTACTCTGGACCACCCACCGGGGAGCTGTTTTTT.

This chain joins TRBV18 and TRBJ2-7; the D gene is possibly TRBD1 (6 bases). The length of the CDR3 is 14 residues. Trimming took 3 bases from V and 0 from J, leaving 9 bases between them. Germline V gene sequence: CDR1 KGHSH, CDR2 LQKENI. CDR3 in DNA: TGTGCCAGCTCACCTCGGGACAACTCCTACGAGCAGTACTTC. This translates into CASSPRDNSYEQYF.

The chain links TRBV5-1 to TRBJ2-7, with a tentative D call TRBD1 (6 bases). From germline, CDR1 is SGHRS and CDR2 YFSETQ. V was shortened by 4 bases and J by 3 bases, with 26 bases between the two germline ends. The CDR3 runs 18 residues. CDR3 amino acids: CASSLGRTGPLRNYEQYF. CDR3 nucleotides: TGCGCCAGCAGCCTTGGACGCACAGGGCCGCTACGAAACTACGAGCAGTACTTC.

Only one count was recorded for this clone. This chain uses TRBV11-1 with TRBJ2-7; the D is unclear. The CDR3 contains 14 residues. Germline-derived CDR1 and CDR2 are SGHAT and FQDESV (reference sequence). Trimming removed 5 bases at V and 2 bases at J, with 13 bases between. The CDR3, as DNA: TGTGCCAGCAGCCCTATTTCCGGTCCCTACGAGCAGTACTTC. Protein sequence: CASSPISGPYEQYF.

V usage is TRBV2 and J usage is TRBJ1-2, with 9 nucleotides matching TRBD1. The CDR3 is made up of 12 amino acids. The germline gives CDR1 SNHLY, CDR2 FYNNEI. Trimming removed 6 bases from V and 7 bases from J; junction bases left unmatched: 3. The DNA of the CDR3 is TGTGCCAGCAGGGGGGACAGGGCTGGCTACACCTTC. This encodes CASRGDRAGYTF.

In DNA form, the CDR3 reads TGTGCCAGCAGACAGGGGGGGCTCACTGAAGCTTTCTTT. Encoded protein: CASRQGGLTEAFF. The chain joins TRBV5-4 to TRBJ1-1; 8 bases line up with TRBD1. The length of the CDR3 is 13 residues. J was trimmed by 4 bases and V by 5 bases; bases with no gene match: 4. The V gene's germline CDR1 is SGHNT and CDR2 YYREEE (reference sequence).

This chain connects TRBV7-9 to TRBJ1-2; TRBD1 matches at 7 bases. The CDR3 is made up of 15 amino acids. Germline lookup yields CDR1 SEHNR and CDR2 FQNEAQ (reference sequence). The V and J ends lost 5 bases and 4 bases, in that order; junction bases with no gene match: 10. For the CDR3, the DNA is TGTGCCAGCAGCCCCGTCCGGGACAGAACCTATGGCTACACCTTC. Amino acid sequence: CASSPVRDRTYGYTF.

The rearrangement joins TRBV30 to TRBJ2-3; TRBD2 matches at 13 bases. The CDR3 is made up of 18 amino acids. CDR1 GTSNPN and CDR2 SVGIG come from the germline V gene (reference sequence). V lost 0 bases to trimming and J lost 2 bases; unmatched junction nucleotides: 8. The CDR3 loop reads CAWSVRTSGGPHTDTQYF. In nucleotides, the CDR3 is TGTGCCTGGAGTGTACGGACTAGCGGGGGCCCACACACAGATACGCAGTATTTT.

This chain links TRBV9 with TRBJ2-7; 11 nucleotides line up with TRBD2. This CDR3 is built from 15 residues. Losses at the gene ends were 4 bases for V and 1 base for J; bases not matched to a gene: 4. Germline loops: CDR1 SGDLS, CDR2 YYNGEE. For the CDR3, the DNA is TGTGCCAGCAGCTCCGGACTAGCGGGTTCCTACGAGCAGTACTTC. Protein: CASSSGLAGSYEQYF.

V gene TRBV28 combines with J gene TRBJ2-2, with 14 bases lining up with TRBD2. Unmatched junction bases numbered 5, after V lost 6 bases and J lost 5 bases. Germline CDR1 and CDR2: MDHEN and SYDVKM. This CDR3 has 16 amino acids. The CDR3 DNA reads as TGTGCCAGCAGCCCGACTAGCGGGGGGGCAACCGGGGAGCTGTTTTTT. It codes for CASSPTSGGATGELFF.

The V and J genes are TRBV2 and TRBJ2-5; D not resolved. With 4 bases removed from V and 2 bases from J, the gap between germline ends came to 11 bases. Per germline, CDR1 SNHLY and CDR2 FYNNEI. The CDR3 runs 14 residues. The CDR3 DNA reads as TGTGCCAGCAGTGCGCGGTGGGGACAAGAGACCCAGTACTTC. This codes for CASSARWGQETQYF.

Only one count was recorded for this clone. The chain combines TRBV29-1 with TRBJ1-2, with D hard to call. From germline, CDR1 is SQVTM and CDR2 ANQGSEA. The ends were cut back, 2 bases at V and 8 bases at J, with 9 bases in the middle. The CDR3 consists of 11 residues. DNA for the CDR3: TGCAGCGTTGAATTGGGTGGGGGCTACACCTTC. Translating gives CSVELGGGYTF.

This chain joins TRBV7-2 and TRBJ2-5; TRBD2 is a possible D gene (6 bases). The V gene lost 4 bases and the J gene lost 1 base, with 7 bases spanning the gap. Looked up from germline, CDR1 is SGHTA and CDR2 is FQGNSA. The CDR3 contains 13 residues. The CDR3 reads CASSWDFQETQYF. The CDR3 region has the DNA TGTGCCAGCAGCTGGGACTTCCAAGAGACCCAGTACTTC.

This chain uses TRBV7-9 with TRBJ2-1; maybe TRBD2 (6 bases). The CDR3 runs 15 residues. V lost 4 bases to trimming and J lost 9 bases, with 19 bases between them. Germline V gene sequence: CDR1 SEHNR, CDR2 FQNEAQ (reference sequence). This CDR3 reads CASSYGTPLMFEQFF. CDR3 DNA: TGTGCCAGCAGCTACGGGACTCCCCTCATGTTTGAGCAGTTCTTC.

The chain recombines TRBV5-1 with TRBJ2-1; 9 bases align to TRBD2. Per the germline V gene, CDR1 is SGHRS and CDR2 is YFSETQ. The CDR3 runs 15 residues. After removal of 1 base from V and 5 bases from J, the junction contained 4 bases not matched to a gene. CDR3: CASSLNLAGNNEQFF. The CDR3 DNA follows: TGCGCCAGCAGCTTGAATCTAGCGGGAAACAATGAGCAGTTCTTC.

V and J are TRBV12-3 or TRBV12-4 and TRBJ2-3; D is undetermined. V gave up 4 bases and J gave up 7 bases, with 6 bases separating them. The CDR3 runs 11 residues. The CDR3 is CASSSRYTQYF. As DNA, the CDR3 is TGTGCCAGCAGTTCTAGATATACGCAGTATTTT.

This chain connects TRBV12-3 or TRBV12-4 to TRBJ1-1; 7 nucleotides line up with TRBD1. The CDR3 has 12 amino acids. The V and J ends lost 3 bases and 11 bases, in that order; junction bases with no gene match: 6. Here the CDR3 reads CASSLGQRTAFF. CDR3 sequence (DNA): TGTGCCAGCAGTTTGGGACAGCGAACGGCTTTCTTT.

This chain joins TRBV10-2 and TRBJ1-5; D not certain. The CDR3 length is 13 residues. Germline values: CDR1 WSHSY, CDR2 SAAADI. Trimming cost V 3 bases and J 5 bases, with 8 bases left between them. This CDR3 is CASSDSGDQPQHF. As DNA, the CDR3 is TGCGCCAGCAGTGATTCCGGGGATCAGCCCCAGCATTTT.

This clone was counted once. The chain is built from TRBV10-3 and TRBJ2-7, with D maybe TRBD2 (7 bases). The ends were cut back, 7 bases at V and 8 bases at J, with 24 bases in the middle. The germline gives CDR1 ENHRY, CDR2 SYGVKD. The CDR3 sequence is 15 residues long. CDR3 nucleotide sequence: TGTGCCATCAAACAAGAGGGGGGGACCCTAGGTAAGCAGTACTTC. Translating gives CAIKQEGGTLGKQYF.